This TCR beta chain was sequenced for a study of blood T cell repertoires in COVID-19. Trimming at V came to 0 bases and at J to 7 bases, leaving 11 bases not matched to a gene. Germline V gene data show CDR1 as GTSNPN and CDR2 as SVGIG (reference sequence). This CDR3 has 16 amino acids. In the original processing: It was from reference gene primer amplification that nucleated cell counts were estimated. Generated by immunoSEQ multiplex PCR, the TCRdb table keeps only in-frame clones and is missing some. For V, J and clone size, that table is used; D and trimming come from the DNA. The table shows 200,000 to 250,000 clones, with approximately 84% occurring only once.

This chain uses TRBV30 with TRBJ2-7; TRBD2 matches at 11 bases. This TCR came from a man in his fifties or sixties who had recovered from COVID-19. Sequencing was carried out using PBMCs or T cells enriched from blood (not recorded which). The CDR3 protein is CAWSVAGTSGPREQYF. CDR3 sequence (DNA): TGTGCCTGGAGTGTAGCCGGGACTAGCGGACCCCGGGAGCAGTACTTC. The whole variable domain, remainder taken from reference TRBV30 and TRBJ2-7, is SQTIHQWPATLVQPVGSPLSLECTVEGTSNPNLYWYRQAAGRGLQLLFYSVGIGQISSEVPQNLSASRPQDRQFILSSKKLLLSDSGFYLCAWSVAGTSGPREQYFGPGTRLTVT.